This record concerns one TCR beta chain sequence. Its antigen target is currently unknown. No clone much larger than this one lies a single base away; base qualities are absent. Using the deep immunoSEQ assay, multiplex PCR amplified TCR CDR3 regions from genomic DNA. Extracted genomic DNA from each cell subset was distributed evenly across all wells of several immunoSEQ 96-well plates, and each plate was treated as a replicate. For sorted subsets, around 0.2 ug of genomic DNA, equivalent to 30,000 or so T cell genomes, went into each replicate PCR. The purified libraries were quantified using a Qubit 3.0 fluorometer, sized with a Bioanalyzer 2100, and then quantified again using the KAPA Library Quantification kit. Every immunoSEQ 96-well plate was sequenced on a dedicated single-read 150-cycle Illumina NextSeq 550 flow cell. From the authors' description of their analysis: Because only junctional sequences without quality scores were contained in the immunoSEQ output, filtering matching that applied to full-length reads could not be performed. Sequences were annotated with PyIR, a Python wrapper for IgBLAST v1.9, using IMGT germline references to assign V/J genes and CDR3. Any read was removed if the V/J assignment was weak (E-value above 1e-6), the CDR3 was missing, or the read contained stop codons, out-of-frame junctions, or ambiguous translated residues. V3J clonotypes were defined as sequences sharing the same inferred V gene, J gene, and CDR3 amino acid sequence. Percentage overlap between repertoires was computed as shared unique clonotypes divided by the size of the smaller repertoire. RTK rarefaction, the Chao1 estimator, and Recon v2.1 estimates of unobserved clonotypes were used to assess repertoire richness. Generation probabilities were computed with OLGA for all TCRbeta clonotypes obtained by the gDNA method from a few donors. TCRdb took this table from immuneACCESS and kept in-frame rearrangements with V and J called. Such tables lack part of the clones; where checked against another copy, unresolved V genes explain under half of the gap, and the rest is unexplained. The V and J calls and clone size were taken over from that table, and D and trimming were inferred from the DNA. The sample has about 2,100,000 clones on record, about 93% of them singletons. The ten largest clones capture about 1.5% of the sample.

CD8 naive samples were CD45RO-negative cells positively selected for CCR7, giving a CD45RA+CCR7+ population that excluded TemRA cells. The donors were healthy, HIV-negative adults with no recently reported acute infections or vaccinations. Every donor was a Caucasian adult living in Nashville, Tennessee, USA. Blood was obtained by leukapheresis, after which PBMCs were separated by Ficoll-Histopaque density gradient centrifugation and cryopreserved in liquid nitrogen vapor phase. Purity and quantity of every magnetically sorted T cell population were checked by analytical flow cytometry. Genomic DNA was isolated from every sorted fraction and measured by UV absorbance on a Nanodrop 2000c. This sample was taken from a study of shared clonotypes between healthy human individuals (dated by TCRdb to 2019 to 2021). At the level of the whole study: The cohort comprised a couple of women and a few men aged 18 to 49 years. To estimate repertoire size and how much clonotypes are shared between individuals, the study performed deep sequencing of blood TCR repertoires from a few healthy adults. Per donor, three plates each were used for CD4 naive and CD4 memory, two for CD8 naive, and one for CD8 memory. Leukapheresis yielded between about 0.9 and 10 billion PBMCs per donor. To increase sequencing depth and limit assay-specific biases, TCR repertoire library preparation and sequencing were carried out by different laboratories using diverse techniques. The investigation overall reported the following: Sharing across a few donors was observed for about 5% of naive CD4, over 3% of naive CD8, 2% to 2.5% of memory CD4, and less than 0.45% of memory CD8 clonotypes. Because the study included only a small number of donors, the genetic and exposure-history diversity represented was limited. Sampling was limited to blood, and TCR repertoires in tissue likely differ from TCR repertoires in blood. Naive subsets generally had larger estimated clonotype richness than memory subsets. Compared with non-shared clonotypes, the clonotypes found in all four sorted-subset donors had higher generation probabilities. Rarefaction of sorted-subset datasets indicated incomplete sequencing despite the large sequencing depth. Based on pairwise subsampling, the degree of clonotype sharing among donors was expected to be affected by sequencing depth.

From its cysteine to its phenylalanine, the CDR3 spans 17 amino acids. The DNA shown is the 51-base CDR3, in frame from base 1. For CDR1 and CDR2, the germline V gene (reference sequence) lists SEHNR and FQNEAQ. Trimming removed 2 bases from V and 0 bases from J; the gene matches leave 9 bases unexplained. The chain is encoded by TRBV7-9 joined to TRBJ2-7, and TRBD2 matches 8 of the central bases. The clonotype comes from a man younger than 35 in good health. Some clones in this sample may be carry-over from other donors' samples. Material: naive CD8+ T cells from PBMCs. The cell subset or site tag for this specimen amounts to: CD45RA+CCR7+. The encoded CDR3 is CASSLPEGTRSSYEQYF. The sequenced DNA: TGTGCCAGCAGCTTACCGGAGGGGACTAGGAGCTCCTACGAGCAGTACTTC.